This TCR beta chain was sequenced for a study of metastatic and nonmetastatic thyroid tumors. Overall study: Repertoire data that came from the blood and tumor or nodule tissue of malignant and benign thyroid patients were compared.

This clone is classed as medium-sized. Its antigen is unknown. The same CDR3 can be traced to other DNA sequences in this sample. With 5 bases clipped from V and 3 bases from J, the junction kept 2 bases outside the gene matches. Per germline, CDR1 KGHSH and CDR2 LQKENI. The CDR3 totals 14 residues. The study, taken as a whole, reports: Malignant thyroid tumors reportedly exceeded benign nodules significantly in TCR beta diversity, with the difference appearing in blood and tumor.

Original methodology: The study's classifier, a distant-metastasis tool for papillary thyroid cancer, was built using CDR3 differences across clinicopathological groups. MiXCR re-clonotyped the PCR reads for TCRdb. The V and J calls come from TCRdb's annotation, not from the publication. The table shows 9,000 to 15,000 clones, with approximately 35% occurring only once. None of the patients had undergone any treatment ahead of thyroid surgery. The receptor comes from a female donor with papillary thyroid cancer or a benign thyroid nodule (not recorded which). Some clones in this sample may be carry-over from other donors' samples. Material: tumor tissue. The chain has TRBV18 and TRBJ1-1, with TRBD1 matching 11 bases. The CDR3 loop reads CASSGQGADTEAFF. The CDR3 bases are TGTGCCAGCTCAGGACAGGGGGCGGACACTGAAGCTTTCTTT.